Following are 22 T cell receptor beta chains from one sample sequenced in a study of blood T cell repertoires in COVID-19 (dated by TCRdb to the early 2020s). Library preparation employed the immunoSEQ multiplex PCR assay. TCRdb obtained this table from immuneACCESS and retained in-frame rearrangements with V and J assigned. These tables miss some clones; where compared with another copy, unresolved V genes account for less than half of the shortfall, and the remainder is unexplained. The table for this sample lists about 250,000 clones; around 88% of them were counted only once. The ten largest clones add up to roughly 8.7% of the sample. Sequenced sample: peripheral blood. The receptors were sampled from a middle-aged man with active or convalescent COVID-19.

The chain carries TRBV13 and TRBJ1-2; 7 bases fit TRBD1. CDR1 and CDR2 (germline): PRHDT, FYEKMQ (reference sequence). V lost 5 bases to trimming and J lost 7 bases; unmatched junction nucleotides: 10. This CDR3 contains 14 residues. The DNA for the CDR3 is TGTGCCAGCAGCCCCCGACAGGGATCGGCTGGCTACACCTTC. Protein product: CASSPRQGSAGYTF.

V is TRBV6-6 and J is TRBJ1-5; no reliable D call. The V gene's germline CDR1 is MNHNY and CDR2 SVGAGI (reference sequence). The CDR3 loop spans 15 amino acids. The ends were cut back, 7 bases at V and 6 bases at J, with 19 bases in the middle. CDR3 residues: CASITGGYGSQPQHF. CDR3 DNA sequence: TGTGCCAGCATCACGGGCGGGTACGGTAGTCAGCCCCAGCATTTT.

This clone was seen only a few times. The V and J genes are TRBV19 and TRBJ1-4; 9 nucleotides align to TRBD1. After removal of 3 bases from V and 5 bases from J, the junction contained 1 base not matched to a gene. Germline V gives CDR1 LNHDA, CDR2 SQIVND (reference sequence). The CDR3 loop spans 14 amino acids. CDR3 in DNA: TGTGCCAGTAGTATGGGGACAGGGAATGAAAAACTGTTTTTT. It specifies CASSMGTGNEKLFF.

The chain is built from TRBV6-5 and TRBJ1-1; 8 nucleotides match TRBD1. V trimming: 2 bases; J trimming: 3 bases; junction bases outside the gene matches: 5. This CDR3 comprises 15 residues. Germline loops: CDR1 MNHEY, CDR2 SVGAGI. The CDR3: CASSYGGQADTEAFF. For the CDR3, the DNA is TGTGCCAGCAGTTACGGGGGACAGGCTGACACTGAAGCTTTCTTT.

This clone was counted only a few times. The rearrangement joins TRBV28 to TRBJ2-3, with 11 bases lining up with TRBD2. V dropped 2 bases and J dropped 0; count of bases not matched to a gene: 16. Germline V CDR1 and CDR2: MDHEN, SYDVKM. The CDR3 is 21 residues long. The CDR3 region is CASSLVGLADPEATSTDTQYF. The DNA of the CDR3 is TGTGCCAGCAGTTTAGTGGGACTAGCGGACCCCGAGGCTACTAGCACAGATACGCAGTATTTT.

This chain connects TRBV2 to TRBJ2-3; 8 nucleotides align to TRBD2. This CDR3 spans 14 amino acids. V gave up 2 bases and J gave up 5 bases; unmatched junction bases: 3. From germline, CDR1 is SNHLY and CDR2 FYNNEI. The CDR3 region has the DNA TGTGCCAGCAGTGAATCGGGGGGGAGAGATACGCAGTATTTT. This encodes CASSESGGRDTQYF.

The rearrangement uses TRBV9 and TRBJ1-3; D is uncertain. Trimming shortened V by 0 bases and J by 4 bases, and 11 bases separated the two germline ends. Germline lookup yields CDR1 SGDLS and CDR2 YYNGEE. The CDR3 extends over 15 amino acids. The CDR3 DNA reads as TGTGCCAGCAGCGTAGCTGGCCATTCCGGAAACACCATATATTTT. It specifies CASSVAGHSGNTIYF.

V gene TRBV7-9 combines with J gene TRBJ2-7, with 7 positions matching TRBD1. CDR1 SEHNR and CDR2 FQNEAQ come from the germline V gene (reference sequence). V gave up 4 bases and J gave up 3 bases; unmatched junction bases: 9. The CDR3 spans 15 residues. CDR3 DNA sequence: TGTGCCAGCAGCTGGCTGAACAGGGGAGACTACGAGCAGTACTTC. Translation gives CASSWLNRGDYEQYF.

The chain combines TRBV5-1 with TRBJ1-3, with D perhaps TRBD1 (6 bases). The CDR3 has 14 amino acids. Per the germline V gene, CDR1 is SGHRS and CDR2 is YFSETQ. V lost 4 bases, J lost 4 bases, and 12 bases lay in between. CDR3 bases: TGCGCCAGCAGCCTACAGGGAGTCGGAAACACCATATATTTT. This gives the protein CASSLQGVGNTIYF.

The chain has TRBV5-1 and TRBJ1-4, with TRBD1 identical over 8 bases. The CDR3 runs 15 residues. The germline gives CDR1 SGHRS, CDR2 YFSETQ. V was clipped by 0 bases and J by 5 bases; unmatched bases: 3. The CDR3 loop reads CASSLGTGTNEKLFF. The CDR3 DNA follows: TGCGCCAGCAGCTTGGGGACAGGGACGAATGAAAAACTGTTTTTT.

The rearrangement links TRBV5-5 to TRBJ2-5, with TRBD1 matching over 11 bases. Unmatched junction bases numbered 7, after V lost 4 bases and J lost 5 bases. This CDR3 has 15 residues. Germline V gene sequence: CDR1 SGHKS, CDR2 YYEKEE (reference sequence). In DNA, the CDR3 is TGTGCCAGCAGCCTGGGGACAGGGGGTGCGGAGACCCAGTACTTC. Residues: CASSLGTGGAETQYF.

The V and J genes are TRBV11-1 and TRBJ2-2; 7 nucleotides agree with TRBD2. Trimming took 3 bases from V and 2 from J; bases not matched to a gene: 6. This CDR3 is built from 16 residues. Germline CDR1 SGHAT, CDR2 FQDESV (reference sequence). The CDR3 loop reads CASSFGGGSNTGELFF. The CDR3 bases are TGTGCCAGCAGCTTTGGTGGCGGGAGCAACACCGGGGAGCTGTTTTTT.

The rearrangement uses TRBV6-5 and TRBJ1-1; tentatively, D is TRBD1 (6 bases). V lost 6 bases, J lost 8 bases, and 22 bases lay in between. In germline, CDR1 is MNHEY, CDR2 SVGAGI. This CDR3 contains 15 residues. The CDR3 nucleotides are TGTGCCAGCAGACCAGGGGTTGGGGGAATGGAGGAAGCTTTCTTT. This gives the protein CASRPGVGGMEEAFF.

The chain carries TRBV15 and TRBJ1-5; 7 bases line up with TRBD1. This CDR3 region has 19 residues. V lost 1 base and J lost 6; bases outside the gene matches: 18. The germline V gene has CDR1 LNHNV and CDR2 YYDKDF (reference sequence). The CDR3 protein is CATSRGRRRGGPGGQPQHF. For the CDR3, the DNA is TGTGCCACCAGCAGAGGGAGACGCCGAGGGGGCCCAGGGGGTCAGCCCCAGCATTTT.

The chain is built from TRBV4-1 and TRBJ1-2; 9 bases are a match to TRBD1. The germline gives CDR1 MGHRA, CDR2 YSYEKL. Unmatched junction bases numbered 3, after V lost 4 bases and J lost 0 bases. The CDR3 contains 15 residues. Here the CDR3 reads CASSRDREANYGYTF. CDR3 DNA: TGCGCCAGCAGCCGGGACAGGGAAGCTAACTATGGCTACACCTTC.

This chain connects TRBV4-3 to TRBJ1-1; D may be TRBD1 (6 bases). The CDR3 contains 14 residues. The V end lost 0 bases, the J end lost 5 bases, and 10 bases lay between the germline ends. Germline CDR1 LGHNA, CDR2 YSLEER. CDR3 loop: CASSQEGRGTEAFF. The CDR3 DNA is TGCGCCAGCAGCCAAGAGGGGAGGGGGACTGAAGCTTTCTTT.

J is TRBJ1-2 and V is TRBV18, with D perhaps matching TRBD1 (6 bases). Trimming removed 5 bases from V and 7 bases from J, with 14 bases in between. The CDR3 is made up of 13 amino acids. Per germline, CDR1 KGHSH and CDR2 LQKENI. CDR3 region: CASSADTGSGYTF. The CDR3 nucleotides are TGTGCCAGCTCAGCCGATACAGGGAGTGGCTACACCTTC.

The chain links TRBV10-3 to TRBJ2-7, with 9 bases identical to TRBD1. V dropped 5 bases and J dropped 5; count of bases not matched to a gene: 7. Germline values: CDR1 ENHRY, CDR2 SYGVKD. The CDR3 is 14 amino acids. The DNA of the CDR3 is TGTGCCATCAGTCGGACAGGGGTTACCAACGAGCAGTACTTC. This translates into CAISRTGVTNEQYF.

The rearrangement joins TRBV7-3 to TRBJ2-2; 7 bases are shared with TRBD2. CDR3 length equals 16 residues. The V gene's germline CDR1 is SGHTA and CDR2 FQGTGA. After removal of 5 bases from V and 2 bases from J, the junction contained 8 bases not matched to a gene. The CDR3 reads CASSVRPSGNTGELFF. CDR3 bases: TGTGCCAGCAGCGTAAGACCTAGCGGTAACACCGGGGAGCTGTTTTTT.

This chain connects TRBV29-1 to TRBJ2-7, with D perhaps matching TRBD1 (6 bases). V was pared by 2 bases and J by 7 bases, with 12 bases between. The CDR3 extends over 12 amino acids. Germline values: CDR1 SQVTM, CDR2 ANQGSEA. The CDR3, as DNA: TGCAGCGTTGAATGGGTAACAGGGGAGCAGTACTTC. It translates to CSVEWVTGEQYF.

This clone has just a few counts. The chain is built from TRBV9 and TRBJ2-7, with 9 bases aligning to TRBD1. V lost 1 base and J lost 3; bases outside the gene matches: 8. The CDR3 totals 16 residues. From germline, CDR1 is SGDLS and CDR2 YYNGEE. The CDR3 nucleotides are TGTGCCAGCAGCGTATCCGGGACAGGGTTGTTCTACGAGCAGTACTTC. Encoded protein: CASSVSGTGLFYEQYF.

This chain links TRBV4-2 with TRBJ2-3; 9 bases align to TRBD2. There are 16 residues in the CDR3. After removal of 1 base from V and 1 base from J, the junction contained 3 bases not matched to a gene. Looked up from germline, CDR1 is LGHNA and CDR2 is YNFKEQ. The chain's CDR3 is CASSQVASGGTDTQYF. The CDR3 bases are TGTGCCAGCAGCCAAGTTGCTAGCGGGGGCACAGATACGCAGTATTTT.